This is a list of T cell receptor beta chains from one sample in a study of shared clonotypes between healthy human individuals. Sequencing used immunoSEQ multiplex PCR; TCRdb keeps in-frame clones, though not all of them. The sample lists over a million clones, approximately 96% occurring once. The sample taken for sequencing was naive CD4+ T cells sorted from blood. Receptors were obtained from a man aged 30-40 years in good health. The CDR3 runs from the conserved cysteine through the conserved F or W. The D gene is left open where the match is weak. Clone size is stated in some rows and not others, as once, few, many or a class when expanded.

d_call clone_size j_call cdr3_length v_call cdr3_nt cdr3_aa
NA NA TRBJ1-1 17 TRBV27 TGTGCCAGCAGTTTCTACCCGGGAAGTAAAATGAACACTGAAGCTTTCTTT CASSFYPGSKMNTEAFF
NA NA TRBJ1-5 16 TRBV5-1 TGCGCCAGCAGCTTGGGCGACAGGCCTAGCAATCAGCCCCAGCATTTT CASSLGDRPSNQPQHF
TRBD1 NA TRBJ2-7 15 TRBV6-6 TGTGCCAGCAGTTACACCGGGACAGGGGGCTACGAGCAGTACTTC CASSYTGTGGYEQYF
NA NA TRBJ1-5 16 TRBV21-1 TGTGCCAGCAGCCTTAGAGGGAGGGTATTGGATCAGCCCCAGCATTTT CASSLRGRVLDQPQHF
NA few TRBJ1-2 14 TRBV7-2 TGTGCCAGCAGCCACGGTCAGGGATTCTATGGCTACACCTTC CASSHGQGFYGYTF
NA NA TRBJ1-1 15 TRBV5-5 TGTGCCAGCAGCTTGCCCCCCTTGTCGAACACTGAAGCTTTCTTT CASSLPPLSNTEAFF
NA NA TRBJ2-5 15 TRBV7-9 TGTGCCAGCAGCTTAGGGGCAGGGGTCTCGGAGACCCAGTACTTC CASSLGAGVSETQYF
NA NA TRBJ1-1 17 TRBV2 TGTGCCAGCAGTGCGTGGGGTATCGGGGTACGGAACACTGAAGCTTTCTTT CASSAWGIGVRNTEAFF
TRBD1 NA TRBJ2-7 15 TRBV5-1 TGCGCCAGCAGCGGCTCGGGACAGGGGGTTGGCGAGCAGTACTTC CASSGSGQGVGEQYF
TRBD2 NA TRBJ2-5 17 TRBV18 TGTGCCAGCTCACCCCCGGGACTAGCGGGAGGTCAAGAGACCCAGTACTTC CASSPPGLAGGQETQYF
NA NA TRBJ2-1 10 TRBV2 TGTGCCAGCAGGGGGAATGAGCAGTTCTTC CASRGNEQFF
TRBD1 NA TRBJ1-2 16 TRBV28 TGTGCCAGCAGTCACCGACAGGGCCACCATCGCTATGGCTACACCTTC CASSHRQGHHRYGYTF
NA NA TRBJ1-2 14 TRBV5-1 TGCGCCAGCAGCCCGGGAGGGGAGGTCGATGGCTACACCTTC CASSPGGEVDGYTF
NA NA TRBJ1-2 13 TRBV5-1 TGCGCCAGCAGCGGCACCGGTATCGAGGGCTACACCTTC CASSGTGIEGYTF
NA NA TRBJ2-3 14 TRBV18 TGTGCCAGCTCACCAGTAGCAAGCACAGATACGCAGTATTTT CASSPVASTDTQYF
NA once TRBJ2-7 14 TRBV19 TGTGCCAGTAGTGGGTTCCGGGCCTCCTACGAGCAGTACTTC CASSGFRASYEQYF
TRBD1 NA TRBJ1-5 19 TRBV11-1 TGTGCCAGCAGCTTAAGTCGAGACAGGGTGGCCAAAAGCAATCAGCCCCAGCATTTT CASSLSRDRVAKSNQPQHF
TRBD1 NA TRBJ1-2 17 TRBV5-4 TGTGCCAGCAGCTCAAAACAGACAGGGGGCGCTAACTATGGCTACACCTTC CASSSKQTGGANYGYTF
NA NA TRBJ2-7 13 TRBV18 TGTGCCAGCTCGGGGACACGGGTATACGAGCAGTACTTC CASSGTRVYEQYF
NA NA TRBJ2-5 16 TRBV6-1 TGTGCCAGCAGTGAACGCCTACATACGTACCAAGAGACCCAGTACTTC CASSERLHTYQETQYF
NA NA TRBJ2-5 15 TRBV27 TGTGCCAGCAGTTTCAGGTTCGACAGGCAAGAGACCCAGTACTTC CASSFRFDRQETQYF
NA NA TRBJ2-3 15 TRBV5-1 TGCGCCAGCAGCTCTGACTATCCAAGCACAGATACGCAGTATTTT CASSSDYPSTDTQYF
NA once TRBJ2-1 15 TRBV5-1 TGCGCCAGCAGCCTTGACGGAAATACCTACAATGAGCAGTTCTTC CASSLDGNTYNEQFF
NA once TRBJ1-5 13 TRBV10-3 TGTGCCACCGCAGAGGACCGCAATCAGCCCCAGCATTTT CATAEDRNQPQHF
NA NA TRBJ2-7 16 TRBV10-3 TGTGCCATCACCAAGACAGGGACGAGCTTCGGGGGCGAGCAGTACTTC CAITKTGTSFGGEQYF
NA NA TRBJ2-1 13 TRBV19 TGTGCCAGTAGCGGGACCGCCTACAATGAGCAGTTCTTC CASSGTAYNEQFF
TRBD2 NA TRBJ2-3 16 TRBV4-3 TGCGCCAGCAGCCAAGGACTAGCGGTGGGGACAGATACGCAGTATTTT CASSQGLAVGTDTQYF
NA NA TRBJ1-4 15 TRBV18 TGTGCCAGCTCACTAGGAGCGCGTCCCCGTGAAAAACTGTTTTTT CASSLGARPREKLFF
NA NA TRBJ1-4 14 TRBV10-3 TGTGCCATCAGTCCGACAGAGATTAATGAAAAACTGTTTTTT CAISPTEINEKLFF
NA NA TRBJ1-1 16 TRBV7-9 TGTGCCAGCAGCTTAGCTGGCCAGGGGCCGAACACTGAAGCTTTCTTT CASSLAGQGPNTEAFF
NA NA TRBJ1-1 16 TRBV9 TGTGCCAGCAGCGCTAGAGGACGGCCGGAGAACACTGAAGCTTTCTTT CASSARGRPENTEAFF
TRBD1 NA TRBJ2-5 14 TRBV18 TGTGCCAGCTCACGACAGGGGGGGGAAGAGACCCAGTACTTC CASSRQGGEETQYF
NA NA TRBJ2-3 15 TRBV6-1 TGTGCCAGCAGTGAAGCGACCAGTCCCACAGATACGCAGTATTTT CASSEATSPTDTQYF
TRBD1 once TRBJ1-1 14 TRBV6-1 TGTGCCAGCAGGGTCGACAGGGTTGTCACTGAAGCTTTCTTT CASRVDRVVTEAFF
NA NA TRBJ2-4 15 TRBV2 TGTGCCAGCAGTGCCAGGGCACTAGCCAAAAACATTCAGTACTTC CASSARALAKNIQYF
NA NA TRBJ2-3 14 TRBV10-1 TGCGCCAGCAGTGACTATCCTTACACAGATACGCAGTATTTT CASSDYPYTDTQYF
NA NA TRBJ2-7 14 TRBV28 TGTGCCAGCAGCACCAACCCACAGGGCTACGAGCAGTACTTC CASSTNPQGYEQYF
TRBD1 NA TRBJ2-3 15 TRBV10-3 TGTGCCATCAGTGAAGTTGGACAGGGGACAGATACGCAGTATTTT CAISEVGQGTDTQYF
TRBD1 NA TRBJ2-7 14 TRBV7-9 TGTGCCAGCAGCTTCCGGGACAGGAGATACGAGCAGTACTTC CASSFRDRRYEQYF
TRBD2 NA TRBJ2-3 21 TRBV14 TGTGCCAGCAGCCAAGATAATCCGGCGGGAGGGATGTTTAGGAGCACAGATACGCAGTATTTT CASSQDNPAGGMFRSTDTQYF
NA NA TRBJ2-5 17 TRBV15 TGTGCCACCAGCAGATCCGTGGGGTTCGGGGTGAAAGAGACCCAGTACTTC CATSRSVGFGVKETQYF
NA few TRBJ1-2 14 TRBV4-2 TGTGCCAGCAGCCAAGCCCTAGCTAACTATGGCTACACCTTC CASSQALANYGYTF
TRBD1 NA TRBJ2-1 18 TRBV9 TGTGCCAGCAGCGTAGGGATAGGGACAGGGGGCTTCTACAATGAGCAGTTCTTC CASSVGIGTGGFYNEQFF
TRBD2 NA TRBJ2-1 15 TRBV19 TGTGCCAGTAGGTTAGGGACTAGCGGGAGGACTGAGCAGTTCTTC CASRLGTSGRTEQFF
TRBD2 NA TRBJ2-3 15 TRBV2 TGTGCCAGCAGTGCGGTAGCGGGAGATCCAGATACGCAGTATTTT CASSAVAGDPDTQYF
NA NA TRBJ2-7 14 TRBV15 TGTGCCACCAGCAGATCGGTACGGGGCTACGAGCAGTACTTC CATSRSVRGYEQYF
NA NA TRBJ2-6 17 TRBV30 TGTGCCTGGAGGGACCGGCCCGGGGACTCTGGGGCCAACGTCCTGACTTTC CAWRDRPGDSGANVLTF
TRBD1 NA TRBJ2-7 15 TRBV5-5 TGTGCCAGCAGCCCAGGGGACAGGGATTCCTACGAGCAGTACTTC CASSPGDRDSYEQYF
TRBD1 NA TRBJ2-3 15 TRBV28 TGTGCCAGCAGTTCCTCGGGACAGGGCACAGATACGCAGTATTTT CASSSSGQGTDTQYF
TRBD1 NA TRBJ1-1 12 TRBV6-5 TGTGCCAGCAGTTTCGCCGGACAGGGGCCGATCTTT CASSFAGQGPIF
NA NA TRBJ2-7 11 TRBV30 TGTGCCTGGGGCCAATCCTACGAGCAGTACTTC CAWGQSYEQYF
TRBD2 NA TRBJ2-2 15 TRBV5-6 TGTGCCAGCAGCATAGGACTAGCGGGTGGCGGGGAGCTGTTTTTT CASSIGLAGGGELFF
TRBD1 NA TRBJ1-2 15 TRBV28 TGTGCCAGCAGTTTCGGGACAGGGCCTAACTATGGCTACACCTTC CASSFGTGPNYGYTF
TRBD1 NA TRBJ2-2 14 TRBV19 TGTGCCAGTAGCCAGACAGGGTTACCCGGGGAGCTGTTTTTT CASSQTGLPGELFF
NA once TRBJ2-1 15 TRBV11-3 TGTGCCAGCAGCTTAACAGGACCCGACTACAATGAGCAGTTCTTC CASSLTGPDYNEQFF
NA NA TRBJ2-1 18 TRBV18 TGTGCCAGCTCACCAATCGGTTCGGAGGGGACGAACTACAATGAGCAGTTCTTC CASSPIGSEGTNYNEQFF